The rows below give T cell receptor beta chains drawn from one sample of a study of OX40 agonist ivuxolimab in advanced cancers. Some clones are missing from TCRdb's copy, which holds only in-frame ones; the method was immunoSEQ multiplex PCR. The sample includes 45,000 to 50,000 clones, around 84% seen only once; the top ten take 1.9%. This specimen was CD4+ or CD8+ T cells sorted from blood, taken in a trial of the OX40 agonist ivuxolimab. The receptors derive from an adult with an advanced solid tumor such as melanoma, head and neck, liver or kidney cancer. The CDR3 runs from the conserved cysteine through the conserved F or W. The order of the fields is clone size, V gene, D gene, J gene, CDR3 DNA, CDR3 protein. A D gene is named only where the DNA matches it firmly. Where a row states a size, it is once, few, many or the class of an expanded clone; other rows omit it.

>once|TRBV4-1|-|TRBJ1-1
TGCGCCAGCAGCCAACCGTCGGCAGGGACTAGGACTGAAGCTTTCTTT
CASSQPSAGTRTEAFF
>-|TRBV5-4|-|TRBJ2-5
TGTGCCAGCAGCTTGGGGGGGGCTAGCGGCAAAGAGACCCAGTACTTC
CASSLGGASGKETQYF
>-|TRBV6-1|-|TRBJ2-3
TGTGCCAGCAGTGAACTGCTAGGTTTGACAGATACGCAGTATTTT
CASSELLGLTDTQYF
>-|TRBV2|-|TRBJ1-5
TGTGCCAGCAGTACCCATGTTACAGGGTATAGCAATCAGCCCCAGCATTTT
CASSTHVTGYSNQPQHF
>-|TRBV6-1|-|TRBJ1-5
TGTGCCAGCAGAGTAGACAGTAATCAGCCCCAGCATTTT
CASRVDSNQPQHF
>-|TRBV4-2|TRBD2|TRBJ2-1
TGTGCCAGCAGCCAACTAGCGGGAGCTGGGAATGAGCAGTTCTTC
CASSQLAGAGNEQFF
>-|TRBV2|-|TRBJ1-4
TGTGCCAGCCAACAGACAACTAATGAAAAACTGTTTTTT
CASQQTTNEKLFF
>-|TRBV2|-|TRBJ1-2
TGTGCCAGCAGTGTAGGTCGGGGCGGTGGCTACACCTTC
CASSVGRGGGYTF
>-|TRBV6-4|-|TRBJ1-1
TGTGCCAGCAGTGAGGTCATGGGGACTGAAGCTTTCTTT
CASSEVMGTEAFF
>-|TRBV6-5|-|TRBJ2-7
TGTGCCAGCAGTTACTCCGGCCTTTACGAGCAGTACTTC
CASSYSGLYEQYF
>-|TRBV10-1|-|TRBJ2-2
TGCGCCAGCAGCAGAGAGAAGACCGGGGAGCTGTTTTTT
CASSREKTGELFF
>-|TRBV4-3|-|TRBJ2-7
TGCGCCAGCAGCCAAGCGAGGCAGGTCTCCTACGAGCAGTACTTC
CASSQARQVSYEQYF
>-|TRBV30|-|TRBJ2-1
TGTGCCTGGAGGATACTGGGGACGGCAACTAGCAATGAGCAGTTCTTC
CAWRILGTATSNEQFF
>-|TRBV7-9|TRBD2|TRBJ2-1
TGTGCCAGCAGGGGGACTAGCGGCCTTTCCTACAATGAGCAGTTCTTC
CASRGTSGLSYNEQFF
>-|TRBV30|-|TRBJ1-6
TGTGCCTGGAGTGTTGGGGCAGAGAATTCACCCCTCCACTTT
CAWSVGAENSPLHF
>-|TRBV5-6|TRBD1|TRBJ2-4
TGTGCCAGCAGCTGGGGGACAGCTGGGAACATTCAGTACTTC
CASSWGTAGNIQYF
>few|TRBV6-6|-|TRBJ2-2
TGTGCCAGCAGTTACTTGAACACCGGGGAGCTGTTTTTT
CASSYLNTGELFF
>-|TRBV10-3|-|TRBJ1-1
TGTGCCATCAGTGATCTGGGCAGAAAGAACACTGAAGCTTTCTTT
CAISDLGRKNTEAFF
>-|TRBV11-2|TRBD2|TRBJ2-3
TGTGCCAGCAGCTTCCCTAGCGGGGGAGCTAGCACAGATACGCAGTATTTT
CASSFPSGGASTDTQYF
>-|TRBV5-5|-|TRBJ1-1
TGTGCCAGCAGCCTGGACGCCCCCGGAGCTTTCTTT
CASSLDAPGAFF
>-|TRBV7-7|TRBD1|TRBJ2-2
TGTGCCAGCACCCTGGGGACAGGGTCTTCGGGGGAGCTGTTTTTT
CASTLGTGSSGELFF
>once|TRBV6-5|-|TRBJ2-3
TGTGCCAGCAGTTGGGGCAACACAGATACGCAGTATTTT
CASSWGNTDTQYF
>-|TRBV19|-|TRBJ1-5
TGTGCCAGTAGTATCCGGCCGGGCATCCGGGGCAATCAGCCCCAGCATTTT
CASSIRPGIRGNQPQHF
>-|TRBV7-2|TRBD1|TRBJ2-5
TGTGCCAGCAGCGTCCCCGGGACAGGGACGGAGACCCAGTACTTC
CASSVPGTGTETQYF
>-|TRBV2|-|TRBJ2-7
TGTGCCAGCAGGGACAGAACCTACGAGCAGTACTTC
CASRDRTYEQYF
>-|TRBV5-1|-|TRBJ1-4
TGCGCCAGTGGAACGGGACGGAACAATGAAAAACTGTTTTTT
CASGTGRNNEKLFF
>-|TRBV12-5|TRBD2|TRBJ2-2
TGTGCTAGTGGTACCGGGACTAGCGGGAGCGCCGGGGAGCTGTTTTTT
CASGTGTSGSAGELFF
>-|TRBV6-1|-|TRBJ2-2
TGTGCCGGACGGACATTCAACACCGGGGAGCTGTTTTTT
CAGRTFNTGELFF
>-|TRBV18|-|TRBJ2-7
TGTGCCAGCTCACCACCGTGGACCCCGGCGAACGAGCAGTACTTC
CASSPPWTPANEQYF
>few|TRBV30|TRBD1|TRBJ2-7
TGTGCCTGGAGTGGGGGACAGTCCCTAGGTGGTGTGCAGTACTTC
CAWSGGQSLGGVQYF
>-|TRBV7-8|-|TRBJ2-7
TGTGCCAGCAGCTTAGCAGGGCTCAGCTCCTACGAGCAGTACTTC
CASSLAGLSSYEQYF
>-|TRBV18|-|TRBJ1-1
TGTGCCAGCTCACCGGCTACGGTTGAAGCTTTCTTT
CASSPATVEAFF
>-|TRBV7-9|-|TRBJ1-5
TGTGCCAGCAGCTCCGGACAGATCTATCAGCCCCAGCATTTT
CASSSGQIYQPQHF
>-|TRBV18|TRBD2|TRBJ2-3
TGTGCCAGCTCACCGCTGCTAGCGGGAGAAATATGGGATACGCAGTATTTT
CASSPLLAGEIWDTQYF
>-|TRBV18|TRBD1|TRBJ1-5
TGTGCCAGCTCACCTCTGGACAGGGCGAGCAATCAGCCCCAGCATTTT
CASSPLDRASNQPQHF
>-|TRBV7-9|-|TRBJ1-4
TGTGCCAGCAGCCTGACAGATGCAACTAATGAAAAACTGTTTTTT
CASSLTDATNEKLFF
>-|TRBV29-1|-|TRBJ1-2
TGCAGCGTTGAACAGAATGGCTACACCTTC
CSVEQNGYTF
>-|TRBV11-2|TRBD1|TRBJ1-2
TGTGCCAGCAGCCCCGATGACAGGGGCGGCTATGGCTACACCTTC
CASSPDDRGGYGYTF
>-|TRBV5-4|TRBD2|TRBJ2-3
TGTGCCAGCAGCTTCTCTAGCGGGGTTACAGATACGCAGTATTTT
CASSFSSGVTDTQYF
>-|TRBV18|TRBD1|TRBJ1-4
TGTGCCAGCTCACCCCGACAGGGAAAACATGAAAAACTGTTTTTT
CASSPRQGKHEKLFF
>-|TRBV5-1|-|TRBJ1-6
TGCGCCAGCAGTCAAGGGGAGTTTGATTCACCCCTCCACTTT
CASSQGEFDSPLHF
>-|TRBV7-8|-|TRBJ1-5
TGTGCCAGCAGCTTAGGGACTACAGTTGTAAGCAATCAGCCCCAGCATTTT
CASSLGTTVVSNQPQHF
>-|TRBV10-3|TRBD1|TRBJ1-2
TGTGCCATCAGACTAAACAGGGGGCCTGAGGAGGGCTACACCTTC
CAIRLNRGPEEGYTF
>-|TRBV7-3|TRBD2|TRBJ2-3
TGTGCCAGCAGCTTGGGACTAGCGGGGAGCACAGATACGCAGTATTTT
CASSLGLAGSTDTQYF
>-|TRBV7-8|-|TRBJ1-6
TGTGCCAGCAGCCTACCTAGGGCGGCCGCGACAGGATCTCCTCACCCCCTCCACTTT
CASSLPRAAATGSPHPLHF
>-|TRBV14|TRBD1|TRBJ1-2
TGTGCCAGCAGCCAAGTTGGAGGGACAGTTAACTATGGCTACACCTTC
CASSQVGGTVNYGYTF
>-|TRBV7-9|-|TRBJ2-1
TGTGCCAGCAGCCCTCGAGAGACTCTCAGCTCCTACAATGAGCAGTTCTTC
CASSPRETLSSYNEQFF
>once|TRBV29-1|TRBD2|TRBJ2-3
TGCAGCGTTGAGAGGTGGGCGGGGGGAACAGATACGCAGTATTTT
CSVERWAGGTDTQYF
>-|TRBV28|-|TRBJ1-5
TGTGCCAGCTGGGAGGCAGGGGTAGCGGGCAATCAGCCCCAGCATTTT
CASWEAGVAGNQPQHF
>-|TRBV2|-|TRBJ2-5
TGTGCCAGCAGTGAAGCTATGCTAGCCGGCCAAGAGACCCAGTACTTC
CASSEAMLAGQETQYF
>-|TRBV7-6|-|TRBJ2-2
TGTGCCAGCAGCTCCGCCCTCGGCGGGACGAACACCGGGGAGCTGTTTTTT
CASSSALGGTNTGELFF
>once|TRBV28|TRBD1|TRBJ1-3
TGTGCCAGCACTAGAACGCAGGGGGTCTGGAACACCATATATTTT
CASTRTQGVWNTIYF
>-|TRBV7-6|-|TRBJ2-6
TGTGCCAGCAGCTTGGGGAACTCTGGGGCCAACGTCCTGACTTTC
CASSLGNSGANVLTF
>-|TRBV5-1|TRBD2|TRBJ2-5
TGCGCCAGCAGCTTGAGGGGGTCTAGCGGGGCTCAAGAGACCCAGTACTTC
CASSLRGSSGAQETQYF
>-|TRBV7-6|TRBD1|TRBJ1-4
TGTGCCAGCAGCGCCAGGCTCGGACAGGGAGAAAAACTGTTTTTT
CASSARLGQGEKLFF
>-|TRBV11-2|-|TRBJ2-5
TGTGCCAGCAGCTTAGCGGGGGAGACCCAGTACTTC
CASSLAGETQYF
>-|TRBV18|-|TRBJ2-2
TGTGCCAGCTCACTTGAACAAAGGGTGTCCGGGGAGCTGTTTTTT
CASSLEQRVSGELFF